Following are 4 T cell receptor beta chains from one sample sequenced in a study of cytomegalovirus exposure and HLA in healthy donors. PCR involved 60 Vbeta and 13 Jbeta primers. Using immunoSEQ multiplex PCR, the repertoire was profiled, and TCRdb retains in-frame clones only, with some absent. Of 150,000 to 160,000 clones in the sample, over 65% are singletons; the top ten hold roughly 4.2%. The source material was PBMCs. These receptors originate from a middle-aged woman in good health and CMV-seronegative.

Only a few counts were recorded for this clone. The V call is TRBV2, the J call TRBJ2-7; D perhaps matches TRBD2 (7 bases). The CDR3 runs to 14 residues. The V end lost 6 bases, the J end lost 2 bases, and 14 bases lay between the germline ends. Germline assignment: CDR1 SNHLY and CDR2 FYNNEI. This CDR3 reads CASRLGGLAYEQYF. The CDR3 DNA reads TGTGCCAGCAGGTTGGGGGGGCTGGCCTACGAGCAGTACTTC.

The CDR3 is CASRVRSGGGGEQYF. The CDR3 nucleotides are TGTGCCAGCAGGGTTAGATCGGGGGGGGGAGGCGAGCAGTACTTC. The chain links TRBV6-5 to TRBJ2-7, with 8 positions matching TRBD2. The J segment lost 6 bases and the V segment lost 6 bases, leaving 13 bases of the junction unmatched. The germline CDR1 and CDR2 sequences are MNHEY and SVGAGI. This CDR3 region has 15 residues.

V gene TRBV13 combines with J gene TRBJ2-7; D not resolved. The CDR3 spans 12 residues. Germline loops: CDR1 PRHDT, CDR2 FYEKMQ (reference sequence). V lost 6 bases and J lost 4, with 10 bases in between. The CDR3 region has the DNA TGTGCCAGCAGTTTTGGTGCGTACGAGCAGTACTTC. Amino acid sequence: CASSFGAYEQYF.

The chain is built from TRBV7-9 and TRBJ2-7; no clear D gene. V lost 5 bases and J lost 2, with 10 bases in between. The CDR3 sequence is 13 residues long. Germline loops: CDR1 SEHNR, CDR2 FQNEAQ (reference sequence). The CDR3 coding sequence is TGTGCCAGCAGCCCCCAGGTAGCCTACGAGCAGTACTTC. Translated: CASSPQVAYEQYF.